The 27 T cell receptor beta chains below come from one sample, sequenced in a study of cytomegalovirus exposure and HLA in healthy donors (dated by TCRdb to 2015 to 2018). The library came from the immunoSEQ multiplex PCR assay. A mixture of 60 forward primers for TCR Vbeta segments and 13 reverse primers for TCR Jbeta segments was used in the multiplex PCR. Imported from immuneACCESS, the table was reduced by TCRdb to in-frame sequences with V and J called. These copies leave out some clones; in studies compared against another copy, an unresolved V gene accounts for under half, and the cause of the remainder is not known. This sample has about 100,000 clones in its table, and roughly 71% of those were observed once. Under 13% of the sample lies in the top ten. The sample comprised PBMCs. These receptors came from a man in his forties in good health and CMV-seropositive.

This clone was seen repeatedly, ten times or more. The chain joins TRBV30 to TRBJ2-7, with D unresolved. CDR3 length: 13 residues. V shed 3 bases and J shed 0 bases, with 9 bases lying between them. The germline V gene has CDR1 GTSNPN and CDR2 SVGIG (reference sequence). CDR3 region: CAWSASGSYEQYF. The DNA of the CDR3 is TGTGCCTGGAGCGCTTCAGGCTCCTACGAGCAGTACTTC.

The rearrangement uses TRBV6-1 and TRBJ2-3; TRBD2 matches 10 bases. V shed 4 bases, J shed 0 bases, and the junction held 4 bases outside the gene matches. The CDR3 sequence is 16 residues long. Germline V gene sequence: CDR1 MNHNS, CDR2 SASEGT. CDR3 nucleotides: TGTGCCAGCAGTGCCTTAGCGGGAGGTAGCACAGATACGCAGTATTTT. It encodes CASSALAGGSTDTQYF.

The rearrangement uses TRBV4-2 and TRBJ2-5; 9 bases map to TRBD2. The CDR3 has 17 amino acids. The J segment lost 6 bases and the V segment lost 0 bases, leaving 11 bases of the junction unmatched. The germline CDR1 and CDR2 sequences are LGHNA and YNFKEQ. The CDR3 DNA is TGTGCCAGCAGCCAAGATTGGGCGGGAGGGCCACTCCAGACCCAGTACTTC. Translated: CASSQDWAGGPLQTQYF.

The rearrangement uses TRBV19 and TRBJ1-5, with TRBD1 identical over 8 bases. The CDR3 is 13 residues long. The V segment lost 8 bases and the J segment 7 bases; nucleotides outside the gene matches: 7. Germline V lookup: CDR1 LNHDA, CDR2 SQIVND (reference sequence). CDR3 protein: CASEQGGGQPQHF. CDR3 DNA sequence: TGTGCCAGTGAACAGGGGGGAGGGCAGCCCCAGCATTTT.

The chain recombines TRBV7-9 with TRBJ1-4; D is uncertain. This CDR3 contains 14 residues. V was pared by 5 bases and J by 2 bases, with 9 bases between. Germline values: CDR1 SEHNR, CDR2 FQNEAQ (reference sequence). The CDR3 sequence is CASSRAGTNEKLFF. The CDR3 DNA sequence: TGTGCCAGCAGCCGGGCGGGTACTAATGAAAAACTGTTTTTT. Looking up the rest from reference TRBV7-9 and TRBJ1-4 gives the full variable domain: DTGVSQNPRHKITKRGQNVTFRCDPISEHNRLYWYRQTLGQGPEFLTYFQNEAQLEKSRLLSDRFSAERPKGSFSTLEIQRTEQGDSAMYLCASSRAGTNEKLFFGSGTQLSVL.

CDR3 region: CATWMDSPGTGELFF. Written as DNA, the CDR3 is TGTGCCACCTGGATGGACAGCCCGGGCACCGGGGAGCTGTTTTTT. The chain uses TRBV6-5 and TRBJ2-2; a possible D gene is TRBD1 (6 bases). V was shortened by 10 bases and J by 4 bases, with 19 bases between the two germline ends. This CDR3 spans 15 amino acids. Looked up from germline, CDR1 is MNHEY and CDR2 is SVGAGI.

The DNA for the CDR3 is TGCGCCAGCAGCTTGGTTTGGGGACAGGGGTTGAACACTGAAGCTTTCTTT. This gives the protein CASSLVWGQGLNTEAFF. The rearrangement uses TRBV5-1 and TRBJ1-1; 10 bases fit TRBD1. The junction had 5 bases not matched to a gene; V was cut back by 0 bases and J by 0 bases. The CDR3 loop spans 17 amino acids. Germline lookup yields CDR1 SGHRS and CDR2 YFSETQ.

The V and J genes are TRBV9 and TRBJ2-2; D perhaps matches TRBD2 (6 bases). Deletions cut 2 bases from V and 16 bases from J, with 15 bases between. Germline-derived CDR1 and CDR2 are SGDLS and YYNGEE. The CDR3 spans 12 residues. The CDR3 nucleotides read TGTGCCAGCAGCGTCGGCCTTCAAGCGGGGTTTTTT. Its protein product is CASSVGLQAGFF.

The chain joins TRBV5-4 to TRBJ2-5; the match to TRBD2 covers 7 bases. The germline V gene has CDR1 SGHNT and CDR2 YYREEE (reference sequence). The ends lost 3 bases at V and 4 bases at J; junction bases unmatched: 3. CDR3 length equals 13 residues. The CDR3 DNA reads as TGTGCCAGCAGCTCTGGGGGGGGAGAGACCCAGTACTTC. It is translated as CASSSGGGETQYF.

The chain combines TRBV2 with TRBJ2-5, with TRBD2 matching over 7 bases. Germline CDR1 and CDR2: SNHLY and FYNNEI. V lost 6 bases, J lost 0 bases, and 4 bases stayed unmatched. The CDR3 runs 14 residues. The CDR3 DNA reads as TGTGCCAGCAGAGGGCGGGGGTACCAAGAGACCCAGTACTTC. This translates into CASRGRGYQETQYF.

The chain joins TRBV2 to TRBJ2-1; 7 positions match TRBD2. The ends lost 4 bases at V and 5 bases at J; junction bases unmatched: 11. CDR3 length equals 16 residues. The germline V gene encodes CDR1 SNHLY and CDR2 FYNNEI. This CDR3 reads CASSVGGASGDNEQFF. CDR3 DNA: TGTGCCAGCAGTGTAGGAGGGGCTAGCGGAGACAATGAGCAGTTCTTC.

The chain combines TRBV21-1 with TRBJ2-5; the D call TRBD1 from the table was never checked on the DNA. TRBV21-1 is a pseudogene locus. The CDR3 has 14 amino acids. CDR3 amino acids: CASSERQGCETQYF. The CDR3 coding sequence is TGTGCCAGCAGCGAACGACAGGGGTGTGAGACCCAGTACTTC.

In nucleotides, the CDR3 is TGTGCCAGCAGTTTCAGGGTGGGGAGCTACACCTTC. It translates to CASSFRVGSYTF. The chain carries TRBV28 and TRBJ1-2, with D possibly matching TRBD1 (5 bases). V was pared by 3 bases and J by 9 bases, with 11 bases between. Germline CDR1 and CDR2: MDHEN and SYDVKM. This CDR3 contains 12 residues.

This clone has only a few counts. The rearrangement joins TRBV18 to TRBJ1-1; weak D call: TRBD1 (6 bases). This CDR3 region has 15 residues. The V gene lost 6 bases and the J gene lost 0 bases, with 14 bases spanning the gap. Germline V CDR1 and CDR2: KGHSH, LQKENI. The CDR3 spells CASSQRTAMNTEAFF. CDR3 bases: TGTGCCAGCTCCCAACGGACAGCCATGAACACTGAAGCTTTCTTT.

This clone was counted only a few times. This chain connects TRBV9 to TRBJ2-1; TRBD1 aligns across 7 bases. The V gene's germline CDR1 is SGDLS and CDR2 YYNGEE. The CDR3 spans 14 residues. Trimming removed 3 bases from V and 4 bases from J; junction bases left unmatched: 4. The chain's CDR3 is CASSGRDRYNEQFF. The CDR3 bases are TGTGCCAGCAGCGGTCGGGACAGATACAATGAGCAGTTCTTC.

This clone was counted many times. The rearrangement uses TRBV5-1 and TRBJ1-2; 9 positions agree with TRBD1. There are 13 residues in the CDR3. In germline, CDR1 is SGHRS, CDR2 YFSETQ. The V segment lost 3 bases and the J segment 4 bases; nucleotides outside the gene matches: 1. This chain's CDR3 is CASSWGQGYGYTF. In DNA, the CDR3 is TGCGCCAGCAGCTGGGGACAGGGCTATGGCTACACCTTC.

The chain links TRBV6-5 to TRBJ1-3; no clear D. Per germline, CDR1 MNHEY and CDR2 SVGAGI. Trimming cost V 2 bases and J 2 bases, with 10 bases left between them. The CDR3 runs 15 residues. CDR3 sequence (DNA): TGTGCCAGCAGTTACACGGGTCTGCCTGGAAACACCATATATTTT. Amino acids: CASSYTGLPGNTIYF.

The chain is built from TRBV5-6 and TRBJ2-3; 7 positions match TRBD2. This CDR3 is built from 18 residues. V lost 4 bases, J lost 0 bases, and 14 bases stayed unmatched. Germline CDR1 is SGHDT and CDR2 is YYEEEE. The CDR3 reads CASSRDYLADPSTDTQYF. Here the CDR3 DNA reads TGTGCCAGCAGCCGAGATTACCTAGCGGACCCTAGCACAGATACGCAGTATTTT.

The gene calls are TRBV5-1 and TRBJ1-1; 7 positions match TRBD1. After removal of 4 bases from V and 7 bases from J, the junction contained 13 bases not matched to a gene. CDR1 SGHRS and CDR2 YFSETQ come from the germline V gene. The CDR3 covers 15 residues. This CDR3 is CASSLRTGDFSEAFF. Written as DNA, the CDR3 is TGCGCCAGCAGCCTAAGAACAGGGGATTTCAGTGAAGCTTTCTTT. The whole variable domain, remainder taken from reference TRBV5-1 and TRBJ1-1, is KAGVTQTPRYLIKTRGQQVTLSCSPISGHRSVSWYQQTPGQGLQFLFEYFSETQRNKGNFPGRFSGRQFSNSRSEMNVSTLELGDSALYLCASSLRTGDFSEAFFGQGTRLTVV.

The chain uses TRBV9 and TRBJ1-3; TRBD1 might be the D (5 bases). Per germline, CDR1 SGDLS and CDR2 YYNGEE. Trimming cost V 4 bases and J 2 bases, with 10 bases left between them. This CDR3 region has 14 residues. For the CDR3, the DNA is TGTGCCAGCAGCACCGACAGTACTGGAAACACCATATATTTT. Translated, it gives CASSTDSTGNTIYF.

The chain carries TRBV7-3 and TRBJ1-4; TRBD1 matches 8 bases. The V gene end was trimmed by 5 bases and the J gene end by 8 bases; junction bases not matched to a gene: 10. The CDR3 consists of 15 residues. Germline CDR1 and CDR2: SGHTA and FQGTGA. CDR3 in DNA: TGTGCCAGCAGCCCAACAGGGGGGAGTGGGGAAAAACTGTTTTTT. It translates to CASSPTGGSGEKLFF.

This clone is a singleton in its sample. The chain has TRBV6-7 and TRBJ1-4; TRBD1 matches at 7 bases. TRBV6-7 is filed as an ORF, its function uncertain. This CDR3 region has 14 residues. V lost 7 bases to trimming and J lost 5 bases; unmatched junction nucleotides: 7. CDR3 coding DNA: TGTGCCAGCAACCTGCGGGACAGCAATGAAAAACTGTTTTTT. Residues: CASNLRDSNEKLFF.

The rearrangement joins TRBV9 to TRBJ2-3; TRBD2 matches 8 bases. The CDR3 contains 15 residues. Germline trimming cut 1 base from V and 2 bases from J; bases unmatched to any gene: 3. Germline loops: CDR1 SGDLS, CDR2 YYNGEE. The CDR3 DNA reads TGTGCCAGCAGCGTAAGCGGGAGTGTCACAGATACGCAGTATTTT. Its translation is CASSVSGSVTDTQYF.

The V and J genes are TRBV10-2 and TRBJ2-3, with 8 bases fitting TRBD2. The CDR3 consists of 14 residues. The V and J ends lost 4 bases and 6 bases, in that order; junction bases with no gene match: 6. Germline assignment: CDR1 WSHSY and CDR2 SAAADI. CDR3: CASSGAGGKDTQYF. DNA for the CDR3: TGCGCCAGCAGTGGGGCGGGAGGAAAGGATACGCAGTATTTT.

V is TRBV6-1 and J is TRBJ1-1; no firm D call. V lost 7 bases to trimming and J lost 7 bases, with 22 bases between them. The CDR3 is 15 residues long. Germline-derived CDR1 and CDR2 are MNHNS and SASEGT. The CDR3 loop reads CASMTAGVRTVEAFF. CDR3 DNA sequence: TGTGCCAGCATGACCGCGGGAGTGAGGACGGTTGAAGCTTTCTTT.

CDR3 DNA: TGTGCCAGCAGCTTTGGCCCCAGGGGTTGGGAGACCCAGTACTTC. Protein product: CASSFGPRGWETQYF. V gene TRBV7-7 combines with J gene TRBJ2-5, with D possibly matching TRBD1 (6 bases). The CDR3 length is 15 residues. The germline V and J ends were trimmed by 3 bases and 5 bases, with 16 bases remaining between them. Per the germline V gene, CDR1 is SSHAT and CDR2 is FNYEAQ (reference sequence).

This clone came up a few times. The rearrangement joins TRBV7-8 to TRBJ2-7, with D possibly TRBD1 on 5 matching bases. The CDR3 consists of 14 residues. Trimming pared 5 bases from V and 2 bases from J, leaving 13 bases between. Per germline, CDR1 SGHVS and CDR2 FQNEAQ. Written as DNA, the CDR3 is TGTGCCAGCAGCCCCGACAGTATCCCCTACGAGCAGTACTTC. Residues: CASSPDSIPYEQYF.